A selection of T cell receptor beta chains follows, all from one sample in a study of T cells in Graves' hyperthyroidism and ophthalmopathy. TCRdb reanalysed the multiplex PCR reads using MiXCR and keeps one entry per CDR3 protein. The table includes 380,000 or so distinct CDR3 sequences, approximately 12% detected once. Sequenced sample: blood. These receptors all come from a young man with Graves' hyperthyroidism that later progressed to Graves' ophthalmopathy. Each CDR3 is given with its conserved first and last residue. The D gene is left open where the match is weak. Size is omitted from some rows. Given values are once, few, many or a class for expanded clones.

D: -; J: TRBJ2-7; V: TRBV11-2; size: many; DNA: TGTGCCAGCAGCTTAGTCCAACTAGCTTCCCTCTACGAGCAGTACTTC; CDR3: CASSLVQLASLYEQYF
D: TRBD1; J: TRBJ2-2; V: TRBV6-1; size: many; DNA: TGTGCCAGCAGTATTCAGGGGGACACCGGGGAGCTGTTTTTT; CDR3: CASSIQGDTGELFF
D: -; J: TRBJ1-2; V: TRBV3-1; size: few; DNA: TGTGCCAGCAGCCAAGATTGGCCCATGGTAGGAGGCTACACCTTC; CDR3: CASSQDWPMVGGYTF
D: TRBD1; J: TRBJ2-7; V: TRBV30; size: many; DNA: TGTGCCTGGAGTGTATGGCAGGGGGCATACGAGCAGTACTTC; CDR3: CAWSVWQGAYEQYF
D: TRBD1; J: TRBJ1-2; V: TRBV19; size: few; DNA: TGTGCCAGTAGTCCAGGGACAGGGAGGGACTATGGCTACACCTTC; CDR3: CASSPGTGRDYGYTF
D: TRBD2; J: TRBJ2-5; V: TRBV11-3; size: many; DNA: TGTGCCAGCAGCCCCTCAGCGGGGGAGGAGACCCAGTACTTC; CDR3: CASSPSAGEETQYF
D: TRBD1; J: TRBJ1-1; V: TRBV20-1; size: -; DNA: TGCAGTGCTACAGGCCGGGACAGGGGCCTGAACACTGAAGCTTTCTTT; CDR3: CSATGRDRGLNTEAFF
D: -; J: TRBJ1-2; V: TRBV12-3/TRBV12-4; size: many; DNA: TGTGCCTCCGGGCGGGGGCGTGGCTACACCTTC; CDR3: CASGRGRGYTF
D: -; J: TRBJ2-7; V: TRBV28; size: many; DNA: TGTGCCAGCAGTTTAGGCTACTACGAGCAGTACTTC; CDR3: CASSLGYYEQYF
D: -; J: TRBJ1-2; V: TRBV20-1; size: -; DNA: TGCAGTGCTAGGGGACCAACTAACTATGGCTACACCTTC; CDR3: CSARGPTNYGYTF
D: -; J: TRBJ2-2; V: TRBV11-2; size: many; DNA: TGTGCCAGCAGCTTCTACACCGGGGAGCTGTTTTTT; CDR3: CASSFYTGELFF
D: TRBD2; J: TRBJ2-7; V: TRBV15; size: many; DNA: TGTGCCACCAGCGGGTGGACTAGGGCCAACTACGAGCAGTACTTC; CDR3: CATSGWTRANYEQYF
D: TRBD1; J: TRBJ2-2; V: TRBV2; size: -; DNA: TGTGCCAGCAGCGCCTATCGACAGGGAGACACCGGGGAGCTGTTTTTT; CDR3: CASSAYRQGDTGELFF
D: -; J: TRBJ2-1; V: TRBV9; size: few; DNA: TGTGCCAGCAGCGTAGGACTAGTCTATGAGCAGTTCTTC; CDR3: CASSVGLVYEQFF
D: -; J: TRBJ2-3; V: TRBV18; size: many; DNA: TGTGCCAGCTCTCGTGCAGGGGGGTCTACAGATACGCAGTATTTT; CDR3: CASSRAGGSTDTQYF
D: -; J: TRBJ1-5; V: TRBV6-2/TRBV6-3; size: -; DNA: TGTGCCAGCAGTTACTCTGCCGGGACACATAGCAATCAGCCCCAGCATTTT; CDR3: CASSYSAGTHSNQPQHF
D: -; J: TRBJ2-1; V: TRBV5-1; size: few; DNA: TGCGCCAGCAGCTTAGGACACCTTAGCTCCTACAATGAGCAGTTCTTC; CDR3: CASSLGHLSSYNEQFF